The 28 T cell receptor beta chains below come from one sample, sequenced in a study of glioma-infiltrating T cells. TCR alpha and beta CDR3 regions were amplified from RNA using iRepertoire nested multiplex PCR. TCRdb reanalysed the multiplex PCR reads using MiXCR and keeps one entry per CDR3 protein. The table records about 45,000 distinct CDR3 sequences, 20% to 25% of them present only once. Sequenced input: glioma tissue, nonneoplastic brain tissue, or PBMCs (not recorded which). All receptors derive from a human donor with low-grade glioma or glioblastoma, undergoing nonglioma brain surgery, or in good health (not recorded which).

A note on this clonotype: With a much larger clone just one base away, this may be a read error. The rearrangement joins TRBV19 to TRBJ1-2; 9 bases match TRBD1. This CDR3 contains 14 residues. Per germline, CDR1 LNHDA and CDR2 SQIVND (reference sequence). Here the CDR3 DNA reads TGTGCCAGTAGTATGGGACAGGGAGTCTATGGCCACACCTTC. This codes for CASSMGQGVYGHTF.

Many counts were recorded for this clonotype. The chain couples TRBV20-1 to TRBJ2-3; TRBD2 matches at 7 bases. V shed 0 bases, J shed 2 bases, and the junction held 5 bases outside the gene matches. Germline V CDR1 and CDR2: DFQATT, SNEGSKA (reference sequence). This CDR3 region has 15 residues. This CDR3 reads CSARDPSGATDTQYF. The CDR3, as DNA: TGCAGTGCTAGAGATCCAAGCGGGGCCACAGATACGCAGTATTTT.

There are many counts of this clonotype. Relative to the germline gene, one junction end is altered; a read error may explain this. The chain combines TRBV3-1 with TRBJ1-2, with 8 bases matching TRBD1. Per the germline V gene, CDR1 is LGHDT and CDR2 is YNNKEL (reference sequence). The CDR3 runs 17 residues. The CDR3 spells CASSQETGTGSTYSYTF. CDR3 DNA sequence: TGTGCCAGCAGCCAAGAAACCGGGACAGGATCTACCTATAGCTACACCTTC. Full variable domain (rest looked up from reference TRBV3-1 and TRBJ1-2): DTAVSQTPKYLVTQMGNDKSIKCEQNLGHDTMYWYKQDSKKFLKIMFSYNNKELIINETVPNRFSPKSPDKAHLNLHINSLELGDSAVYFCASSQETGTGSTYSYTFGSGTRLTVV.

This clonotype was seen at least ten times. This rearrangement joins TRBV19 to TRBJ1-5; 7 bases align to TRBD1. CDR1 is LNHDA, CDR2 SQIVND, per germline (reference sequence). With 5 bases clipped from V and 2 bases from J, the junction kept 6 bases outside the gene matches. The CDR3 has 15 residues. CDR3 amino acids: CASSPLDRGNQPQHF. The CDR3 DNA is TGTGCCAGTAGTCCCTTAGACAGGGGCAATCAGCCCCAGCATTTT.

This clonotype has ten or more counts. The V call is TRBV2, the J call TRBJ2-7; 14 bases match TRBD2. The CDR3 totals 15 residues. The V gene's germline CDR1 is SNHLY and CDR2 FYNNEI. V was clipped by 2 bases and J by 6 bases; unmatched bases: 3. The CDR3 protein is CASSELGLAGGEQYV. The CDR3 nucleotides read TGTGCCAGCAGTGAACTCGGACTAGCGGGGGGCGAGCAGTACGTC.

This clonotype was seen more than once but under ten times. V is TRBV19 and J is TRBJ2-7; 7 nucleotides align to TRBD1. The CDR3 loop spans 15 amino acids. Trimming cost V 5 bases and J 0 bases; bases outside gene matches: 7. CDR1 LNHDA and CDR2 SQIVND come from the germline V gene (reference sequence). This CDR3 is CASSSTTGSSYEQYF. The CDR3 nucleotides are TGTGCCAGTAGTTCGACGACAGGGAGCTCCTACGAGCAGTACTTC.

This clonotype was counted only a few times. The V call is TRBV12-3 or TRBV12-4, the J call TRBJ2-1; D remains ambiguous. The CDR3 spans 14 residues. The germline V and J ends were trimmed by 4 bases and 8 bases, with 15 bases remaining between them. The CDR3 loop reads CASSSSSRSDEQFF. In DNA form, the CDR3 reads TGTGCCAGCAGTTCTAGTAGCCGATCGGATGAGCAGTTCTTC.

The chain carries TRBV9 and TRBJ2-3, with D perhaps matching TRBD1 (5 bases). CDR3 size: 15 residues. From germline, CDR1 is SGDLS and CDR2 YYNGEE. Trimming removed 0 bases from V and 4 bases from J, with 12 bases in between. Written as DNA, the CDR3 is TGTGCCAGCAGCGTAGAAGGCAGGGCAGCAGATACGCAGTATTTT. Its protein product is CASSVEGRAADTQYF.

This clonotype was found many times. The chain carries TRBV6-6 and TRBJ1-5, with a possible D match to TRBD1 (6 bases). The germline CDR1 and CDR2 sequences are MNHNY and SVGAGI (reference sequence). Trimming pared 1 base from V and 3 bases from J, leaving 10 bases between. The CDR3 contains 15 residues. The CDR3 here is CASSYLDSINQPQHF. The CDR3 DNA reads as TGTGCCAGCAGTTACTTGGACAGCATCAATCAGCCCCAGCATTTT.

The chain is built from TRBV3-1 and TRBJ2-2; possibly TRBD1 for D (5 bases). Germline V gives CDR1 LGHDT, CDR2 YNNKEL (reference sequence). Trimming cost V 3 bases and J 6 bases, with 8 bases left between them. The CDR3 has 13 residues. CDR3 nucleotide sequence: TGTGCCAGCAGCCACAAAGGGGCCGGGGAGCTGTTTTTT. It codes for CASSHKGAGELFF. Variable domain in full (rest from reference TRBV3-1 and TRBJ2-2): DTAVSQTPKYLVTQMGNDKSIKCEQNLGHDTMYWYKQDSKKFLKIMFSYNNKELIINETVPNRFSPKSPDKAHLNLHINSLELGDSAVYFCASSHKGAGELFFGEGSRLTVL.

This clonotype was seen many times. This chain connects TRBV6-6 to TRBJ2-3; D not certain. The V gene lost 0 bases and the J gene lost 8 bases, with 12 bases spanning the gap. Germline V gene sequence: CDR1 MNHNY, CDR2 SVGAGI (reference sequence). The CDR3 covers 14 residues. The CDR3 sequence: CASSYSFGWATQYF. DNA of the CDR3: TGTGCCAGCAGTTACTCCTTTGGTTGGGCTACGCAGTATTTT.

This clonotype was seen at least ten times. The chain carries TRBV6-1 and TRBJ1-4; D not resolved. The germline V gene has CDR1 MNHNS and CDR2 SASEGT. The ends were cut back, 7 bases at V and 4 bases at J, with 4 bases in the middle. The CDR3 is 11 residues long. CDR3 sequence reads: CASINNEKLFF. DNA of the CDR3: TGTGCCAGCATAAATAATGAAAAACTGTTTTTT.

Turning to this clonotype: At one end the junction does not follow the germline gene, possibly because of a read error. The V gene is TRBV19, the J gene TRBJ2-7, with 9 bases matching TRBD1. The CDR3 contains 15 residues. Germline values: CDR1 LNHDA, CDR2 SQIVND (reference sequence). The CDR3 DNA sequence: TGTGCCAGTAAAGGAGGCGGCACAGGGGGCTACGGGCAGTACTTC. It codes for CASKGGGTGGYGQYF.

In its sample, this clonotype was seen many times. This sequence joins TRBV28 and TRBJ1-1; 8 bases agree with TRBD1. This CDR3 comprises 15 residues. Losses at the gene ends were 5 bases for V and 1 base for J; bases not matched to a gene: 6. Germline lookup yields CDR1 MDHEN and CDR2 SYDVKM. The CDR3 sequence is CASSLQGAPNTEAFF. In DNA form, the CDR3 reads TGTGCCAGCAGTCTCCAGGGGGCCCCGAACACTGAAGCTTTCTTT.

This chain joins TRBV12-3 or TRBV12-4 and TRBJ2-7, with unresolved D. Trimming removed 0 bases from V and 2 bases from J, with 8 bases in between. The CDR3 sequence is 14 residues long. The CDR3 here is CASSLAPDTYEQYF. The CDR3 DNA reads as TGTGCCAGCAGTTTAGCCCCAGACACCTACGAGCAGTACTTC.

This clonotype has a handful of counts. A much larger clonotype is one base distant, so this may be a read error. The CDR3 carries no conserved terminal phenylalanine or tryptophan, so it likely arises from a read error. V usage is TRBV7-2 and J usage is TRBJ1-2; 7 bases line up with TRBD1. With 4 bases clipped from V and 3 bases from J, the junction kept 2 bases outside the gene matches. CDR1 SGHTA and CDR2 FQGNSA come from the germline V gene. The CDR3 is 13 amino acids. The CDR3 DNA reads TGTGCCAGCAGCTCCACAGGGGACTATGGCTACACCCTC. Its translation is CASSSTGDYGYTL.

This clonotype was observed at least ten times. This chain joins TRBV4-1 and TRBJ2-3; no firm D call. The CDR3 length is 13 residues. Per the germline V gene, CDR1 is MGHRA and CDR2 is YSYEKL. The germline V and J ends were trimmed by 1 base and 3 bases, with 5 bases remaining between them. Here the CDR3 reads CASSQAWTDTQYF. As DNA, the CDR3 is TGCGCCAGCAGCCAAGCCTGGACAGATACGCAGTATTTT.

This clonotype was observed once. The J gene is TRBJ2-1, the V gene TRBV27; 9 nucleotides align to TRBD1. Germline lookup yields CDR1 MNHEY and CDR2 SMNVEV (reference sequence). This CDR3 region has 15 residues. J gave up 8 bases and V 3 bases, and 8 bases lay outside the gene matches. The CDR3 reads CASSFGTGSRDEQFF. CDR3 nucleotides: TGTGCCAGCAGTTTCGGGACAGGGTCCCGCGATGAGCAGTTCTTC.

This chain joins TRBV11-2 and TRBJ2-3; D remains ambiguous. The CDR3 runs to 16 residues. Trimming stripped 4 bases from V and 2 bases from J, with 16 bases between. Per germline, CDR1 SGHAT and CDR2 FQNNGV. CDR3 amino acids: CASSSLNTGNTDTQYF. In nucleotides, the CDR3 is TGTGCCAGCAGCTCGCTTAATACTGGTAACACAGATACGCAGTATTTT. Using reference TRBV11-2 and TRBJ2-3 for the parts outside the CDR3, the full variable domain is EAGVAQSPRYKIIEKRQSVAFWCNPISGHATLYWYQQILGQGPKLLIQFQNNGVVDDSQLPKDRFSAERLKGVDSTLKIQPAKLEDSAVYLCASSSLNTGNTDTQYFGPGTRLTVL.

This clonotype showed up many times. The chain has TRBV12-5 and TRBJ1-1, with D hard to call. Germline V lookup: CDR1 LGHNT, CDR2 FRNRAP. The CDR3 loop spans 14 amino acids. Trimming stripped 0 bases from V and 8 bases from J, with 13 bases between. The DNA for the CDR3 is TGTGCTAGTGGTTTGGTCGACTCGAACTGGGAAGCTTTCTTT. As protein: CASGLVDSNWEAFF.

This clonotype was observed at least ten times. The chain is built from TRBV6-1 and TRBJ2-5; D is possibly TRBD1 (6 bases). Trimming took 6 bases from V and 5 from J, leaving 13 bases between them. The CDR3 loop spans 13 amino acids. CDR1 is MNHNS, CDR2 SASEGT, per germline. The CDR3 DNA sequence: TGTGCCAGCAGGCCCACAGGGCCCGAGACCCAGTACTTC. It is translated as CASRPTGPETQYF.

This chain joins TRBV28 and TRBJ2-4, with a weak D call TRBD1 (6 bases). Germline CDR1 reads MDHEN; CDR2 reads SYDVKM. This CDR3 is 16 amino acids long. The V gene lost 6 bases and the J gene lost 0 bases, with 15 bases spanning the gap. The CDR3 region has the DNA TGTGCCAGCAGCCCCGGACAGAGTTTAGCCAAAAACATTCAGTACTTC. Protein product: CASSPGQSLAKNIQYF.

The V gene is TRBV28, the J gene TRBJ1-5; D is undetermined. This CDR3 region has 14 residues. The V end was cut by 7 bases, the J end by 7 bases, with 17 bases between. Germline V lookup: CDR1 MDHEN, CDR2 SYDVKM. CDR3: CASNLGNADQPQHF. CDR3 coding DNA: TGTGCCAGCAACTTAGGGAACGCGGACCAGCCCCAGCATTTT.

A few counts support this clonotype. This rearrangement joins TRBV19 to TRBJ1-6; tentative D call: TRBD1 (5 bases). The CDR3 is made up of 16 amino acids. The V and J ends lost 3 bases and 10 bases respectively, with 19 bases between them. From germline, CDR1 is LNHDA and CDR2 SQIVND (reference sequence). The chain's CDR3 is CASSITGASGGSPLHF. CDR3 in DNA: TGTGCCAGTAGTATTACAGGCGCGAGCGGAGGATCACCCCTCCACTTT.

Ten or more counts support this clonotype. In DNA, the CDR3 is TGTGCCACCAGCAGATATAATCAGCCCCAGCATTTT. Its protein product is CATSRYNQPQHF. V usage is TRBV15 and J usage is TRBJ1-5, with D uncertain. Between the trimmed V and J ends, which lost 2 bases and 4 bases, there was a span of 3 bases. Per germline, CDR1 LNHNV and CDR2 YYDKDF (reference sequence). The CDR3 runs to 12 residues.

This rearrangement joins TRBV18 to TRBJ2-7; D not resolved. V was pared by 3 bases and J by 6 bases, with 12 bases between. The CDR3 loop spans 13 amino acids. Per germline, CDR1 KGHSH and CDR2 LQKENI. The CDR3 DNA follows: TGTGCCAGCTCACCGATTCCGGAAGGCGAGCAGTACGTC. Residues: CASSPIPEGEQYV.

This clonotype was seen repeatedly, ten times or more. The V call is TRBV2, the J call TRBJ2-1, with D unclear. V lost 1 base and J 4 bases, leaving 11 bases between the germline ends. Germline CDR1 is SNHLY and CDR2 is FYNNEI. The CDR3 loop spans 15 amino acids. The CDR3 DNA sequence: TGTGCCAGCAGTGAAGAGGCGCAGAGATACAATGAGCAGTTCTTC. This translates into CASSEEAQRYNEQFF.

This clonotype was observed many times. This chain connects TRBV19 to TRBJ2-5; D not resolved. The V gene lost 5 bases and the J gene lost 5 bases, with 12 bases spanning the gap. The CDR3 sequence is 13 residues long. Germline V gene data show CDR1 as LNHDA and CDR2 as SQIVND (reference sequence). CDR3 in DNA: TGTGCCAGTAGTCCGGTGGCTCAGGAGACCCAGTACTTC. Translated: CASSPVAQETQYF.